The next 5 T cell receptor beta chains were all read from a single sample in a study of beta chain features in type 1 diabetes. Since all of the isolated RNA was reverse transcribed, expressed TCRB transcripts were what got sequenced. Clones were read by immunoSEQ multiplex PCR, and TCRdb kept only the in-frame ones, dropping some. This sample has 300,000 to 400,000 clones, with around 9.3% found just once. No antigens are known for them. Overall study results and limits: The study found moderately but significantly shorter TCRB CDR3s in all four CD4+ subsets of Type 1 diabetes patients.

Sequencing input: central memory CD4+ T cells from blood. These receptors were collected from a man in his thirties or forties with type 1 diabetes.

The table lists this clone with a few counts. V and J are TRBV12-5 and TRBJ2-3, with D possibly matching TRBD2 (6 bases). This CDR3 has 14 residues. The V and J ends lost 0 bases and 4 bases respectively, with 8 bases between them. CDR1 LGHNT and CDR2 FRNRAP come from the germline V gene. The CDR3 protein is CASGLVGEADTQYF. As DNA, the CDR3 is TGTGCTAGTGGTTTGGTGGGGGAGGCAGATACGCAGTATTTT.

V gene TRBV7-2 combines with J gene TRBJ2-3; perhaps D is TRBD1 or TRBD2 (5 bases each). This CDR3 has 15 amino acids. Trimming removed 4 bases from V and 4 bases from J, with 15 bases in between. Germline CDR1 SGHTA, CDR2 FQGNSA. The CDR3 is CASSSSGTTADTQYF. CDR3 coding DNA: TGTGCCAGCAGCTCCTCGGGGACGACGGCAGATACGCAGTATTTT.

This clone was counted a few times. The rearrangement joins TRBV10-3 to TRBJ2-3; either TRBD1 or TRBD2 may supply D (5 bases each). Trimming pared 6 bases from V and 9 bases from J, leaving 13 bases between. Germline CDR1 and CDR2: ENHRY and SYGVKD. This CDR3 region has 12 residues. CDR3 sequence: CAISDSGHTQYF. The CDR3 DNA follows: TGTGCCATCAGCGACAGCGGCCACACGCAGTATTTT.

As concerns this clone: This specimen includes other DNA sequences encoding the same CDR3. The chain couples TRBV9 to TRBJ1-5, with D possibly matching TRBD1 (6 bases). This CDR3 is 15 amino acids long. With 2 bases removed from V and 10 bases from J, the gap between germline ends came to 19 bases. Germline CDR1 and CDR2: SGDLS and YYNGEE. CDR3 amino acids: CASSVPRGNDQPQHF. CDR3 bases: TGTGCCAGCAGCGTCCCCAGGGGCAATGACCAACCCCAGCATTTT.

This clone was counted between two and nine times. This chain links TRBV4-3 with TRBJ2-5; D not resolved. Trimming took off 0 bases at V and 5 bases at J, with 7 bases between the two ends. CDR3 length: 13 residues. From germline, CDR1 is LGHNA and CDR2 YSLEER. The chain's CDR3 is CASSQDPIETQYF. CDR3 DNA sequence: TGCGCCAGCAGCCAAGACCCCATCGAGACCCAGTACTTC.